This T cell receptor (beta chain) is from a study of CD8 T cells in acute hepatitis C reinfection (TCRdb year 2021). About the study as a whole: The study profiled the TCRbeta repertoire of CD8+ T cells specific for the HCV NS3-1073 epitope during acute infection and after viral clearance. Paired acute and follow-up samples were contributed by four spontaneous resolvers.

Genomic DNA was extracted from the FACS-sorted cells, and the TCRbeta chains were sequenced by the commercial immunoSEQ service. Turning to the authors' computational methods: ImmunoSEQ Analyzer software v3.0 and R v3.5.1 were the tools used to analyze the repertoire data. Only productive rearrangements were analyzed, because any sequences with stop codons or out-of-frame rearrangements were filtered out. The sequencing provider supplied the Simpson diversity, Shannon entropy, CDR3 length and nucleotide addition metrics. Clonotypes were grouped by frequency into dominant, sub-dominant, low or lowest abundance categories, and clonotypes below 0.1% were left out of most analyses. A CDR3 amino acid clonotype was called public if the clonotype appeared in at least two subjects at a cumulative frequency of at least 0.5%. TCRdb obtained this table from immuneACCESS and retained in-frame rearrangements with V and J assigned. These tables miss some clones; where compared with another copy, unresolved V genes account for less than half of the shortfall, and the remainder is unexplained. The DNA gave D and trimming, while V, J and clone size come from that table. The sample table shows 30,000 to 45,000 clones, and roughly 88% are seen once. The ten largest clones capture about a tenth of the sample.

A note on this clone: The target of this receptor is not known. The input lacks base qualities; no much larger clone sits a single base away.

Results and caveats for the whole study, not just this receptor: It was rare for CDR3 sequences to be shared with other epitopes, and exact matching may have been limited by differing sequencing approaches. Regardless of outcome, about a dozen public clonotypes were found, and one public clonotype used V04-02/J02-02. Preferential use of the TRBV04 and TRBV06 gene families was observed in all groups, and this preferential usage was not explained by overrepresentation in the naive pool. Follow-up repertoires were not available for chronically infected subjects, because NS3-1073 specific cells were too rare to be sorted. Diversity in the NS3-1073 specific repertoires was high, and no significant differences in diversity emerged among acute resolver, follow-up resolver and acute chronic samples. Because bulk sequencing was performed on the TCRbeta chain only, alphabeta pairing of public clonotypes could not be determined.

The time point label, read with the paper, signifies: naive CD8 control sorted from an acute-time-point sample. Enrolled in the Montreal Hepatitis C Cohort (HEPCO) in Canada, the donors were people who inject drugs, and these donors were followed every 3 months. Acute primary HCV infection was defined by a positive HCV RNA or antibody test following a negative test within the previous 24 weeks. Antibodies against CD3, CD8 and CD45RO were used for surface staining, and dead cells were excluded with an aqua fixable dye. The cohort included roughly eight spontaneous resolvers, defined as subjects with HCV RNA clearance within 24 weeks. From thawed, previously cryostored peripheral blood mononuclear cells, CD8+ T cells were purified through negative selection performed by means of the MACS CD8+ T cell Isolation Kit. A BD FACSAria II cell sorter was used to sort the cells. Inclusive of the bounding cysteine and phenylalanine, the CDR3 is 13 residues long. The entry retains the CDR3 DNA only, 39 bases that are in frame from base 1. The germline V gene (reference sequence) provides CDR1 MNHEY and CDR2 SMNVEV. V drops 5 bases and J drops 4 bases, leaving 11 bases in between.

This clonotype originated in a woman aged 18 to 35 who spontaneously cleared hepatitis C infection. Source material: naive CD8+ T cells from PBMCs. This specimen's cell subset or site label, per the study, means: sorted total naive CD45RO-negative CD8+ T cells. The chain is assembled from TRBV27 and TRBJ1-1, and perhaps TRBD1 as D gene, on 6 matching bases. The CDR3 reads CASSTRTATEAFF. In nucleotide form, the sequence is TGTGCCAGCAGTACCCGGACAGCCACTGAAGCTTTCTTT.